This T cell receptor (beta chain) emerged from a study of T-cell reconstitution after alpha-beta-depleted transplantation in children. This clonotype was recorded at least ten times. CDR1 is MNHNS and CDR2 is SASEGT in the germline V gene. V was pared by 6 bases and J by 4 bases, with 10 bases between. The CDR3 spans 13 residues. Preparation of the TCRbeta library was carried out with unique molecular identifiers. TCRdb itself ran the PCR reads through MiXCR, one entry per CDR3 protein. This table has about 160,000 distinct CDR3 sequences, over 8.5% appearing once. Material: PBMCs, obtained before TCRalphabeta/CD19-depleted stem cell transplant. The sequence derives from a boy aged 2 to 10 with acute myeloid leukemia, due to receive a stem cell transplant. The chain couples TRBV6-1 to TRBJ1-5; D gene unclear. The CDR3 DNA is TGTGCCAGCAGCCGGAGCCCTAATCAGCCCCAGCATTTT. It yields the protein CASSRSPNQPQHF.